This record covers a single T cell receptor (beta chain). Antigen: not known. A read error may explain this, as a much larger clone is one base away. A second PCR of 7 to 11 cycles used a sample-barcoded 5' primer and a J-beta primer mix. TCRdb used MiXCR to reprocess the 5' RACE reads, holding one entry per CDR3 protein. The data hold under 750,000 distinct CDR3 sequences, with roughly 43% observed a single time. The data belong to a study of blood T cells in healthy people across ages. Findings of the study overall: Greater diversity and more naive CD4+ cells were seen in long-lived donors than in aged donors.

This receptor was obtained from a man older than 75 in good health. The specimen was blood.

DNA for the CDR3: TGTGCCTGCACCGAGAGCCAGCGGGGGATCTACAATGAGCAGTTCTTC. Protein: CACTESQRGIYNEQFF. This chain connects TRBV7-9 to TRBJ2-1; 8 nucleotides match TRBD2. There are 16 residues in the CDR3. V was clipped by 11 bases and J by 3 bases; unmatched bases: 15. Germline CDR1 is SEHNR and CDR2 is FQNEAQ (reference sequence).